The 22 T cell receptor beta chains below all came from one sample that was sequenced in a study of regulatory T cells in long-lasting Graves disease. The TCR beta library used iRepertoire HTBI primers with Arm-PCR amplification of CDR3. TCRdb processed the multiplex PCR reads anew with MiXCR; each CDR3 protein has one entry. In the table there are 400,000 to 500,000 distinct CDR3 sequences, 20% to 25% of which are singletons. Noted time point: persistent/refractory GD, antithyroid drugs over 5 years with positive TRAb. PBMCs provided the RNA from which the TCR library was made. Sequenced here: peripheral blood mononuclear cells (PBMCs), sampled when the disease was refractory, from a patient treated with antithyroid drugs. The receptors were sampled from a female donor with Graves disease.

This clonotype was observed a handful of times. The chain links TRBV27 to TRBJ1-2; 7 bases line up with TRBD1. V gave up 2 bases and J gave up 3 bases; unmatched junction bases: 6. The CDR3 runs to 15 residues. Germline CDR1 and CDR2: MNHEY and SMNVEV (reference sequence). The CDR3 coding sequence is TGTGCCAGCAGTTTAGGTGGAGGGGGCTACTATGGCTACACCTTC. This encodes CASSLGGGGYYGYTF.

Regarding this clonotype: A much larger clone lies a single base off, so this may be a read error. This sequence joins TRBV7-2 and TRBJ1-6; TRBD1 agrees at 10 bases. The CDR3 runs 17 residues. V shed 4 bases, J shed 5 bases, and the junction held 8 bases outside the gene matches. Germline V gene sequence: CDR1 SGHTA, CDR2 FQGNSA. The CDR3 DNA sequence: TGTGCCAGCAGCTCAAGCGGACAGGGGGTCGATAATTCACCCCTCCACTTT. Translation gives CASSSSGQGVDNSPLHF.

V usage is TRBV19 and J usage is TRBJ2-7, with TRBD1 matching 10 bases. This CDR3 spans 14 amino acids. Germline CDR1 LNHDA, CDR2 SQIVND (reference sequence). V lost 9 bases and J lost 1; bases outside the gene matches: 6. This chain's CDR3 is CASADRGGSYEQYF. The CDR3 DNA sequence: TGTGCCAGCGCGGACAGGGGGGGTTCCTACGAGCAGTACTTC.

This clonotype has a handful of counts. This rearrangement joins TRBV4-1 to TRBJ2-7; D is possibly TRBD1 (5 bases). Trimming took 8 bases from V and 4 from J, leaving 18 bases between them. Germline CDR1 and CDR2: MGHRA and YSYEKL. This CDR3 contains 14 residues. CDR3 nucleotides: TGCGCCAGCCTAGGCGGAGTAGGGGCTTACGAGCAGTACTTC. Translating gives CASLGGVGAYEQYF.

CDR3 region: CASSLIPDTGELFF. The CDR3 DNA follows: TGTGCCAGCAGCTTAATTCCGGACACCGGGGAGCTGTTTTTT. The chain recombines TRBV7-2 with TRBJ2-2; D is unclear. This CDR3 region has 14 residues. Germline V lookup: CDR1 SGHTA, CDR2 FQGNSA. Deletions cut 2 bases from V and 3 bases from J, with 7 bases between. Full variable domain (outside the CDR3, taken from reference TRBV7-2 and TRBJ2-2): GAGVSQSPSNKVTEKGKDVELRCDPISGHTALYWYRQSLGQGLEFLIYFQGNSAPDKSGLPSDRFSAERTGGSVSTLTIQRTQQEDSAVYLCASSLIPDTGELFFGEGSRLTVL.

This clonotype was found once. The chain is built from TRBV28 and TRBJ1-2; D gene uncertain. Germline V gives CDR1 MDHEN, CDR2 SYDVKM. The CDR3 totals 15 residues. The germline V and J ends were trimmed by 11 bases and 2 bases, with 21 bases remaining between them. This chain's CDR3 is CAWSPRRYSNYGYTF. The CDR3 DNA reads as TGTGCCTGGAGCCCCAGGAGGTACTCAAACTATGGCTACACCTTC.

V and J are TRBV29-1 and TRBJ2-4; 10 bases match TRBD1. This CDR3 is built from 16 residues. The germline V gene has CDR1 SQVTM and CDR2 ANQGSEA. After removal of 5 bases from V and 3 bases from J, the junction contained 10 bases not matched to a gene. For the CDR3, the DNA is TGCAGCGTTCAAGGGGACAGGGGTCTTGGCAAAAACATTCAGTACTTC. It codes for CSVQGDRGLGKNIQYF.

This clonotype was detected ten times or more. The chain employs TRBV12-3 or TRBV12-4 and TRBJ1-5; weak D call: TRBD1 (5 bases). V lost 2 bases and J lost 9, with 14 bases in between. The length of the CDR3 is 14 residues. The CDR3 loop reads CASSLNSPGLPQHF. The CDR3 bases are TGTGCCAGCAGTTTAAACTCTCCAGGGCTGCCCCAGCATTTT.

This clonotype has a count of ten or more. In DNA form, the CDR3 reads TGTGCCAGCACCATGGGGCAGGGGAACTATGGCTACACCTTC. Its translation is CASTMGQGNYGYTF. V gene TRBV28 combines with J gene TRBJ1-2; perhaps TRBD1 as D (6 bases). The CDR3 spans 14 residues. V was shortened by 7 bases and J by 2 bases, with 14 bases between the two germline ends. CDR1 and CDR2 (germline): MDHEN, SYDVKM.

The sample holds a few counts of this clonotype. CDR3 DNA sequence: TGTGCCAGCAGCTTACGTCAGGGAGGGGAATCACCCCTCCACTTT. Translated, it gives CASSLRQGGESPLHF. The V gene is TRBV7-3, the J gene TRBJ1-6, with a weak D call TRBD1 (5 bases). Trimming pared 2 bases from V and 10 bases from J, leaving 15 bases between. This CDR3 has 15 amino acids. CDR1 SGHTA and CDR2 FQGTGA come from the germline V gene.

This rearrangement joins TRBV6-2 or TRBV6-3 to TRBJ2-7; tentatively, D is TRBD2 (5 bases). Germline V gives CDR1 MNHEY, CDR2 SVGEGT. Between the trimmed V and J ends, which lost 9 bases and 4 bases, there was a span of 16 bases. The CDR3 runs to 13 residues. The CDR3 loop is CASERSGGYEQYF. The CDR3, as DNA: TGTGCCAGTGAACGGAGCGGCGGTTACGAGCAGTACTTC.

The chain carries TRBV14 and TRBJ1-1; D may be TRBD1 (6 bases). The CDR3 has 15 amino acids. Germline assignment: CDR1 SGHDN and CDR2 FVKESK. Trimming cost V 0 bases and J 5 bases, with 13 bases left between them. In DNA, the CDR3 is TGTGCCAGCAGCCAAGAATTAGGACAGCAGACTGAAGCTTTCTTT. This translates into CASSQELGQQTEAFF.

The chain joins TRBV20-1 to TRBJ1-1; D unresolved. The CDR3 runs 13 residues. Germline values: CDR1 DFQATT, CDR2 SNEGSKA (reference sequence). Trimming removed 0 bases from V and 3 bases from J, with 8 bases in between. CDR3 loop: CSAREIRDTEAFF. In DNA form, the CDR3 reads TGCAGTGCTAGAGAGATTAGGGACACTGAAGCTTTCTTT.

The gene calls are TRBV11-2 and TRBJ2-3; 8 bases align to TRBD2. This CDR3 comprises 16 residues. Germline CDR1 SGHAT, CDR2 FQNNGV. The ends lost 5 bases at V and 3 bases at J; junction bases unmatched: 10. In nucleotides, the CDR3 is TGTGCCAGCAGCAGGAAACCGGGACTAGATACAGATACGCAGTATTTT. Residues: CASSRKPGLDTDTQYF.

This chain connects TRBV25-1 to TRBJ2-2; D is unresolved. Looked up from germline, CDR1 is MGHDK and CDR2 is SYGVNS. The CDR3 runs 14 residues. With 5 bases removed from V and 6 bases from J, the gap between germline ends came to 13 bases. The CDR3 DNA reads as TGTGCCAGCAGTCCGTGGGAAGGCCCCGGGGAGCTGTTTTTT. This gives the protein CASSPWEGPGELFF.

This clonotype was observed a handful of times. The chain combines TRBV30 with TRBJ1-2; the D is unclear. V was trimmed by 8 bases and J by 4 bases, leaving 17 bases between them. The CDR3 loop spans 13 amino acids. Germline V gives CDR1 GTSNPN, CDR2 SVGIG (reference sequence). The CDR3 bases are TGTGCCCAGACGGGGATTTTGGGCTATGGCTACACCTTC. Protein sequence: CAQTGILGYGYTF.

The rearrangement uses TRBV29-1 and TRBJ1-4, with D uncertain. V was pared by 4 bases and J by 1 base, with 4 bases between. Germline V gene sequence: CDR1 SQVTM, CDR2 ANQGSEA. The CDR3 runs to 12 residues. CDR3 sequence reads: CSVAGTNEKLFF. For the CDR3, the DNA is TGCAGCGTTGCTGGAACTAATGAAAAACTGTTTTTT.

This clonotype has a count of ten or more. The chain is built from TRBV2 and TRBJ1-2; 9 bases align to TRBD1. The CDR3 consists of 13 residues. Germline lookup yields CDR1 SNHLY and CDR2 FYNNEI. V dropped 8 bases and J dropped 9; count of bases not matched to a gene: 10. The chain's CDR3 is CASVEQGASSYTF. CDR3 sequence (DNA): TGTGCCAGCGTTGAACAGGGGGCATCAAGCTACACCTTC.

V is TRBV7-3 and J is TRBJ2-1, with a possible D match to TRBD2 (5 bases). Trimming took 2 bases from V and 8 from J, leaving 13 bases between them. Germline CDR1 reads SGHTA; CDR2 reads FQGTGA. The CDR3 is 14 amino acids. The CDR3 DNA reads TGTGCCAGCAGCTTAGGAGCTGGTAGCGATGAGCAGTTCTTC. It specifies CASSLGAGSDEQFF. Using reference TRBV7-3 and TRBJ2-1 for the parts outside the CDR3, the full variable domain is GAGVSQTPSNKVTEKGKYVELRCDPISGHTALYWYRQSLGQGPEFLIYFQGTGAADDSGLPNDRFFAVRPEGSVSTLKIQRTERGDSAVYLCASSLGAGSDEQFFGPGTRLTVL.

This clonotype was detected ten times or more. V and J are TRBV6-1 and TRBJ1-1; 11 bases are shared with TRBD1. The V gene end was trimmed by 6 bases and the J gene end by 5 bases; junction bases not matched to a gene: 11. The CDR3 sequence is 16 residues long. Germline V lookup: CDR1 MNHNS, CDR2 SASEGT. The CDR3: CASRLHSGQGGTEAFF. CDR3 sequence (DNA): TGTGCCAGCAGACTTCACTCGGGACAGGGGGGGACTGAAGCTTTCTTT.

This sequence joins TRBV20-1 and TRBJ2-3; D gene ambiguous. The CDR3 is made up of 10 amino acids. Germline V gene lookup returns CDR1 DFQATT and CDR2 SNEGSKA (reference sequence). Trimming pared 6 bases from V and 6 bases from J, leaving 7 bases between. The CDR3 spells CSAWVDTQYF. DNA of the CDR3: TGCAGTGCATGGGTGGATACGCAGTATTTT.

This clonotype has a handful of counts. V usage is TRBV7-3 and J usage is TRBJ2-5; TRBD2 might be the D (5 bases). Germline V CDR1 and CDR2: SGHTA, FQGTGA. V was shortened by 3 bases and J by 4 bases, with 9 bases between the two germline ends. The CDR3 sequence is 13 residues long. CDR3 region: CASSFGVAETQYF. The CDR3 nucleotides are TGTGCCAGCAGCTTCGGGGTAGCAGAGACCCAGTACTTC. The complete variable domain, with remaining parts taken from reference TRBV7-3 and TRBJ2-5, reads GAGVSQTPSNKVTEKGKYVELRCDPISGHTALYWYRQSLGQGPEFLIYFQGTGAADDSGLPNDRFFAVRPEGSVSTLKIQRTERGDSAVYLCASSFGVAETQYFGPGTRLLVL.